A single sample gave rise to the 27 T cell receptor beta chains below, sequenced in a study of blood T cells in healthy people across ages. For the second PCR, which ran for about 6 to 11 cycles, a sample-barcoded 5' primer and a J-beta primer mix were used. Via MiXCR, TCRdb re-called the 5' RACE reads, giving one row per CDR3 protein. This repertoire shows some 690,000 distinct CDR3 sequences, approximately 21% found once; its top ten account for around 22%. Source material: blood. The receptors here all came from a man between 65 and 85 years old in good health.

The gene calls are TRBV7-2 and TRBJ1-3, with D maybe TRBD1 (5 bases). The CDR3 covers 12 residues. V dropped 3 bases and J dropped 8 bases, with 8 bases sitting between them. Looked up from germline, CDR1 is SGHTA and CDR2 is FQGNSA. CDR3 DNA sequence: TGTGCCAGCAGCTTGGCGGGGGACACCATATATTTT. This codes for CASSLAGDTIYF.

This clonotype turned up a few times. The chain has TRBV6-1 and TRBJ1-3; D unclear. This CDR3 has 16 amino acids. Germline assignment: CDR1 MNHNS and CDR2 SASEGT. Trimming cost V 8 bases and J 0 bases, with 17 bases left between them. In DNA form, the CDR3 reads TGTGCCAGCGGGTCCCTTGACGGCAACTCTGGAAACACCATATATTTT. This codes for CASGSLDGNSGNTIYF.

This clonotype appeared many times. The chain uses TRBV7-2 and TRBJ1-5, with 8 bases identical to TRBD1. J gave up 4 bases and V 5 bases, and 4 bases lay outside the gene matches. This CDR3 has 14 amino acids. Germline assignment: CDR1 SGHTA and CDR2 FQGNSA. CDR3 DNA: TGTGCCAGCAGCAACAGACAGGGGAATCAGCCCCAGCATTTT. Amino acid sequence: CASSNRQGNQPQHF.

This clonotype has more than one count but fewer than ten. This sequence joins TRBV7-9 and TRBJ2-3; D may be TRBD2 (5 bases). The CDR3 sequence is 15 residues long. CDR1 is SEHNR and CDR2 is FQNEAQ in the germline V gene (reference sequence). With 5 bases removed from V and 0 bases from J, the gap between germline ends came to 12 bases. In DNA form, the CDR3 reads TGTGCCAGCAGCCGTAGGGAGATCAGCACAGATACGCAGTATTTT. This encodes CASSRREISTDTQYF.

In DNA form, the CDR3 reads TGTGCCACCGCCGGACAGGGCGGCTCCTACAATGAGCAGTTCTTC. As protein: CATAGQGGSYNEQFF. V and J are TRBV24-1 and TRBJ2-5; 8 nucleotides match TRBD1. The assigned J gene may be wrong: the sequence end matches TRBJ2-1 better. Germline V gene sequence: CDR1 KGHDR, CDR2 SFDVKD. The CDR3 spans 15 residues.

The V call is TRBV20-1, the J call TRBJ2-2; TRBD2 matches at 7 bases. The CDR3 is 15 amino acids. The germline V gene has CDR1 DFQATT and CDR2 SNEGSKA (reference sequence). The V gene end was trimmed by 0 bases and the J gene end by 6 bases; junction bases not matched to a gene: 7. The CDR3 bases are TGCAGTGCTAGAGATCCCAGAGCGGGGTCCGGGGAGCTGTTTTTT. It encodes CSARDPRAGSGELFF.

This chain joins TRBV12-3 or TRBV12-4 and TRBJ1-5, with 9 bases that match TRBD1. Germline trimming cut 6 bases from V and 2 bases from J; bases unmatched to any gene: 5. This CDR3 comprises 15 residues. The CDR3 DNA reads TGTGCCAGCAGATCACAGGGGGCTGGCAATCAGCCCCAGCATTTT. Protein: CASRSQGAGNQPQHF.

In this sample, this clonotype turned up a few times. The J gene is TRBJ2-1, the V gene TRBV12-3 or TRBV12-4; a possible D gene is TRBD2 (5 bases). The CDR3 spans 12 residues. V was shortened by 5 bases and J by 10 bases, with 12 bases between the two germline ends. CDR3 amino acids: CASSPGLREQFF. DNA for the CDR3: TGTGCCAGCAGTCCGGGGTTGCGGGAGCAGTTCTTC.

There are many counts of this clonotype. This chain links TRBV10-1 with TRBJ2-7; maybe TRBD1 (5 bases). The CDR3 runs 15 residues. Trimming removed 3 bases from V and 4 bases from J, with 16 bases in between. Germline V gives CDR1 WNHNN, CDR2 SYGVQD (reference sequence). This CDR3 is CASSETGHERYEQYF. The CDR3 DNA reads TGCGCCAGCAGTGAAACCGGACACGAAAGATACGAGCAGTACTTC.

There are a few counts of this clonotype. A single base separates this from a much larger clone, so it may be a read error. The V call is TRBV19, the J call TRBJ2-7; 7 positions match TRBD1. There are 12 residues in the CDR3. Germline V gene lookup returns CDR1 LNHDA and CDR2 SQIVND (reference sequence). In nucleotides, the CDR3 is TGTGCCAGCGGACAGGACTCCTACGAGCAGCACTTC. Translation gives CASGQDSYEQHF.

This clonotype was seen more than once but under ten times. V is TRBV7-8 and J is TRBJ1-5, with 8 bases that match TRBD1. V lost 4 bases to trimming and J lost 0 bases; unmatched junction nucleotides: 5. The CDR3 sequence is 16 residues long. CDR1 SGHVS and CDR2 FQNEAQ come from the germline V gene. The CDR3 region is CASSSRTGHSNQPQHF. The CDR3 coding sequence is TGTGCCAGCAGCTCGCGGACAGGGCATAGCAATCAGCCCCAGCATTTT.

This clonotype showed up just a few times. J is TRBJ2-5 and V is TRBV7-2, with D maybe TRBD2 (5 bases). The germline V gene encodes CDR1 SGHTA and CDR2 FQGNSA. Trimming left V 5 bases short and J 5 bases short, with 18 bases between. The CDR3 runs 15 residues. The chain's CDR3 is CASSLDSAGVETQYF. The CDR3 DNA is TGTGCCAGCAGCCTAGACTCTGCGGGCGTCGAGACCCAGTACTTC.

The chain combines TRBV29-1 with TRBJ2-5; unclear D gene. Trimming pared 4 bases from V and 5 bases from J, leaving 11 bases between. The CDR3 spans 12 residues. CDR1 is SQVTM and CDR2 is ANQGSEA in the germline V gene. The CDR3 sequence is CSVGPRVETQYF. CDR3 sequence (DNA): TGCAGCGTTGGCCCACGAGTTGAGACCCAGTACTTC.

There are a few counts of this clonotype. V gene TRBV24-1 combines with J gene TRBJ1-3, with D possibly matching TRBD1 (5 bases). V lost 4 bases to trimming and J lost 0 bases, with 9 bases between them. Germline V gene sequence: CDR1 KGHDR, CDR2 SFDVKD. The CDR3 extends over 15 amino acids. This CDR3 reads CATSEAGSSGNTIYF. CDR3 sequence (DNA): TGTGCCACCAGTGAGGCAGGGAGCTCTGGAAACACCATATATTTT.

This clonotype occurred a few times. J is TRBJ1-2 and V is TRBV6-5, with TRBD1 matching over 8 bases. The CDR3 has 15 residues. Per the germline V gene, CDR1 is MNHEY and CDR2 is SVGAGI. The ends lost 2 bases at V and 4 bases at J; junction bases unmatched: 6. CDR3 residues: CASSYRETGGYGYTF. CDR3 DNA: TGTGCCAGCAGTTACAGGGAAACAGGGGGCTATGGCTACACCTTC.

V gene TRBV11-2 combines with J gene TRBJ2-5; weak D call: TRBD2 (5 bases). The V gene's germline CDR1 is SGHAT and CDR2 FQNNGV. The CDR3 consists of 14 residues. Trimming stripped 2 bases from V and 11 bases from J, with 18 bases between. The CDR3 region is CASSLSDWSWEQYF. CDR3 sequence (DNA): TGTGCCAGCAGCTTATCCGACTGGAGCTGGGAGCAGTACTTC.

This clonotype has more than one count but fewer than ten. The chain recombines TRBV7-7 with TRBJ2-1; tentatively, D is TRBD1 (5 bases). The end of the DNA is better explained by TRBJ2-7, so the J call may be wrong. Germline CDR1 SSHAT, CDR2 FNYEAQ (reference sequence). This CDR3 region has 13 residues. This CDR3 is CASSLSDSHEQYF. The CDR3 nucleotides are TGTGCCAGCAGCTTATCCGACAGCCACGAGCAGTACTTC.

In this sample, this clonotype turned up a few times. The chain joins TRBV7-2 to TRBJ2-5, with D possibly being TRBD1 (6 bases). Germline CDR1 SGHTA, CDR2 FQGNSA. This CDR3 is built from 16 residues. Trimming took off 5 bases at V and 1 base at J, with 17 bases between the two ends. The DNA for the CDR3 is TGTGCCAGCAGCCCTCCCCTTAACAGGGCCCAAGAGACCCAGTACTTC. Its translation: CASSPPLNRAQETQYF.

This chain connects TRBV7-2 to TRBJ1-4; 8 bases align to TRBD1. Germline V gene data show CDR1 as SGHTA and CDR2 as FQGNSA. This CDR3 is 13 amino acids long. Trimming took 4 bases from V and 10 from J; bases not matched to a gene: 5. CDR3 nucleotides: TGTGCCAGCAGCTACGGACAGGGTGTAAAACTGTTTTTT. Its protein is CASSYGQGVKLFF.

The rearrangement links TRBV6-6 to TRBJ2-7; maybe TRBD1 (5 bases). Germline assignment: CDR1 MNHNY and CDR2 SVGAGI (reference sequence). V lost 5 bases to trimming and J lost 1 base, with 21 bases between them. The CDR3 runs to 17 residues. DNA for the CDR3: TGTGCCAGCAGTGACCTTCCTTGGGGCCAACGTTCCTACGAGCAGTACGTC. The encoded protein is CASSDLPWGQRSYEQYV.

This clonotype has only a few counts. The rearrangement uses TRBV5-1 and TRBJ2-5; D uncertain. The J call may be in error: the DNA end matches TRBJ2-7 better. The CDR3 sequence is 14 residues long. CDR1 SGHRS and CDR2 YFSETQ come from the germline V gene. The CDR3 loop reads CASSLTVDPYEQYF. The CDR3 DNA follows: TGCGCCAGCAGCTTAACGGTGGACCCCTACGAGCAGTACTTC.

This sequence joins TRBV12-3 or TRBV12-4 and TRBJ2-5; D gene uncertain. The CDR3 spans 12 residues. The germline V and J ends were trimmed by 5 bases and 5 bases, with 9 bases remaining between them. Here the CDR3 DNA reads TGTGCCAGCAGTCCCCCGAGGGAGACCCAGTACTTC. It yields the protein CASSPPRETQYF.

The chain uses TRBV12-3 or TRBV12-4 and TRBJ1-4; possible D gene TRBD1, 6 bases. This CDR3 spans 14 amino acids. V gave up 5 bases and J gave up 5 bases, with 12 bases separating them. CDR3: CASSQGQRNEKLFF. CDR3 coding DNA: TGTGCCAGCAGTCAAGGACAGCGCAATGAAAAACTGTTTTTT.

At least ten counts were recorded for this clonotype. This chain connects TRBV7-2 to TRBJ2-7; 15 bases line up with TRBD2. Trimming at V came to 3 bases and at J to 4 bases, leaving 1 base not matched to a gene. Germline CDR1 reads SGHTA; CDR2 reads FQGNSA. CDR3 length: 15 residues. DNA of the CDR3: TGTGCCAGCAGCTTGGGACTAGCGGGAGGATACGAGCAGTACTTC. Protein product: CASSLGLAGGYEQYF.

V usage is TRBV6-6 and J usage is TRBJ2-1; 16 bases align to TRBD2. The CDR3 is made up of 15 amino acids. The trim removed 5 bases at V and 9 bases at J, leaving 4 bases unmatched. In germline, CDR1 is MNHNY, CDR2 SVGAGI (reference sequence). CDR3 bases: TGTGCCAGCAGTATCGGGACTAGCGGGGGGGGTGAGCAGTTCTTC. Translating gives CASSIGTSGGGEQFF.

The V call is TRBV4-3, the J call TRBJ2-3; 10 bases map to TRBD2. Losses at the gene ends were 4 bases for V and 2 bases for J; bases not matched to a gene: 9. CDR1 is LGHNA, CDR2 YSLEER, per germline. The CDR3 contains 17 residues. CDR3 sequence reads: CASSPSRTSGNTDTQYF. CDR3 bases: TGCGCCAGCAGCCCATCCCGGACTAGCGGAAACACAGATACGCAGTATTTT.

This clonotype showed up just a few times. CDR3 nucleotides: TGCAGTGCTAGAGATCCGACAGGCTACCAAGAGACCCAGTACTTC. Translating it yields CSARDPTGYQETQYF. The V and J genes are TRBV20-1 and TRBJ2-5, with D possibly TRBD1 on 6 matching bases. V was clipped by 0 bases and J by 0 bases, with 11 bases between them. The CDR3 runs to 15 residues. Germline V CDR1 and CDR2: DFQATT, SNEGSKA (reference sequence).